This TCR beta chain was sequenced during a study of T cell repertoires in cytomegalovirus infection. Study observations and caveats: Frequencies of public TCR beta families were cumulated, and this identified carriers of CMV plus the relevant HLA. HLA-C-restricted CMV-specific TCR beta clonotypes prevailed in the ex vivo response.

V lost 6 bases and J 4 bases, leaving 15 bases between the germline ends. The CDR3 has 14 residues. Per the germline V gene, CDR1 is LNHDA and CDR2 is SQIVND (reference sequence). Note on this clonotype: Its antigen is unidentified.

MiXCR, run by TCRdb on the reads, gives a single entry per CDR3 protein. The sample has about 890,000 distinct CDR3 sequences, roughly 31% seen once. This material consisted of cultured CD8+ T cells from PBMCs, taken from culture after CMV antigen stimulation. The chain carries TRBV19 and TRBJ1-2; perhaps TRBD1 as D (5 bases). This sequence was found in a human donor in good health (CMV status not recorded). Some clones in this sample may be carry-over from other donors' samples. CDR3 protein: CASRDLRTSYGYTF. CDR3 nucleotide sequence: TGTGCCAGTAGAGACTTAAGGACATCCTATGGCTACACCTTC. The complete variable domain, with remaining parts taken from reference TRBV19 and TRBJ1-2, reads DGGITQSPKYLFRKEGQNVTLSCEQNLNHDAMYWYRQDPGQGLRLIYYSQIVNDFQKGDIAEGYSVSREKKESFPLTVTSAQKNPTAFYLCASRDLRTSYGYTFGSGTRLTVV.